This T cell receptor beta chain was sequenced during a study of T cells in Graves' hyperthyroidism and ophthalmopathy. Points from the study as a whole: Stable hyperthyroidism was separated from ophthalmopathy by a model based on 13 V-J features.

This clonotype was seen ten or more times. No antigen is known for it. CDR3 size: 17 residues. From germline, CDR1 is ENHRY and CDR2 SYGVKD. V dropped 3 bases and J dropped 4 bases, with 21 bases sitting between them. Researchers amplified the TCR beta CDR3 regions from RNA transcripts. TCR CDR3 regions were first amplified by RT-PCR with HTBI primers. TCRdb re-analysed the multiplex PCR reads in MiXCR, keeping a single row per CDR3 protein. The sample contains roughly 700,000 distinct CDR3 sequences, 35% of which appear only once. This sequence joins TRBV10-3 and TRBJ1-2, with D tentatively TRBD1 (5 bases). This clonotype was obtained from a woman aged 40 to 50 with Graves' hyperthyroidism. The sample consisted of blood. CDR3 sequence reads: CAISDTTSRGGTYGYTF. The CDR3 nucleotides read TGTGCCATCAGTGACACGACCTCCCGGGGAGGGACCTATGGCTACACCTTC.